The clone carrying this T cell receptor beta chain was seen a handful of times. Its antigen is not identified. Libraries were prepared by immunoSEQ multiplex PCR; TCRdb keeps only in-frame clonotypes and omits some of them. The sample lists under 60,000 clones, 60% to 80% seen once, with around 9.7% in the top ten. V shed 2 bases, J shed 4 bases, and the junction held 5 bases outside the gene matches. CDR1 and CDR2 from the germline V gene are MDHEN and SYDVKM. The CDR3 runs 15 residues. The data belong to a study of T cell clones after liver transplantation. Overall study context: TCRbeta sequencing after a pre-transplant mixed lymphocyte reaction identified graft-donor-reactive clones, later tracked in post-transplant blood.

Study-wide findings and caveats: Graft donor-reactive T cells may have migrated into the graft rather than being deleted.

The sequence was obtained from a human patient who received a liver transplant. The graft donor may have given rise to some T cells. The source was CD4+ T cells from blood, collected at the 22-month timepoint. The rearrangement uses TRBV28 and TRBJ1-1; TRBD1 matches at 9 bases. This CDR3 reads CASSLLTGGGTEAFF. The CDR3, as DNA: TGTGCCAGCAGTTTACTGACAGGGGGAGGCACTGAAGCTTTCTTT.